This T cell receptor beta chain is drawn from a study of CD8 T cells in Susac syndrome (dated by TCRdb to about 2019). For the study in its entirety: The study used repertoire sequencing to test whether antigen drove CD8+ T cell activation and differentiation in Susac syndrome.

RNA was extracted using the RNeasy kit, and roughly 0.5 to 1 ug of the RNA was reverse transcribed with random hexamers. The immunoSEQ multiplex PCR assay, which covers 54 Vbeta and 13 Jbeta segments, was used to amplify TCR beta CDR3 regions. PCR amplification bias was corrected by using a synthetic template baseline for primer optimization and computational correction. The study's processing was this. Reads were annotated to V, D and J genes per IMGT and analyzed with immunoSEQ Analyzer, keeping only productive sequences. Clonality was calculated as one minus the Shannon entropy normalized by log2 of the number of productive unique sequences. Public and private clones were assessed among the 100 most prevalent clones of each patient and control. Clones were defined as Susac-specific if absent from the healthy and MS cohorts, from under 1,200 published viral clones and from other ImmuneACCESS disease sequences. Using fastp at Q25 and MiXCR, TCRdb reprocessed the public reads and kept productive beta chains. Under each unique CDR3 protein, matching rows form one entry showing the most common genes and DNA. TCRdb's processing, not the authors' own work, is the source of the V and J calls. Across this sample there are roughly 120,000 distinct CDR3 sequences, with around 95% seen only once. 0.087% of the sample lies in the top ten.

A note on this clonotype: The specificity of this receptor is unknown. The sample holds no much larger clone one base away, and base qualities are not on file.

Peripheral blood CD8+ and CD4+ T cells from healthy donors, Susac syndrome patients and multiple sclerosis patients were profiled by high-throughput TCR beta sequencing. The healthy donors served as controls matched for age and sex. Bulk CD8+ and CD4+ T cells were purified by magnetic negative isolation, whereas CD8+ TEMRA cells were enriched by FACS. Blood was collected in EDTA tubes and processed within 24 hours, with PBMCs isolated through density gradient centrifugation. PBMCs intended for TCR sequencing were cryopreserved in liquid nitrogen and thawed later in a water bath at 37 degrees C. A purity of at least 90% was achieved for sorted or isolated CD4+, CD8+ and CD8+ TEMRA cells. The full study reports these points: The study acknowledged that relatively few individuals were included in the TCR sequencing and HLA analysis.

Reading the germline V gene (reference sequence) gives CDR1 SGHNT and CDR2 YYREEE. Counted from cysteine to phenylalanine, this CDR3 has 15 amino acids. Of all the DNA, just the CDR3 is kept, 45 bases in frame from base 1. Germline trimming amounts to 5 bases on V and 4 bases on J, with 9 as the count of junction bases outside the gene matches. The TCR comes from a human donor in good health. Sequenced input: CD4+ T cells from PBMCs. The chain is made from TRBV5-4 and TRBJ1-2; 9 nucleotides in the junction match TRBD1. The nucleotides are TGTGCCAGCAGTTCGACAGGGGGGTTAACCTATGGCTACACCTTC. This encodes CASSSTGGLTYGYTF.